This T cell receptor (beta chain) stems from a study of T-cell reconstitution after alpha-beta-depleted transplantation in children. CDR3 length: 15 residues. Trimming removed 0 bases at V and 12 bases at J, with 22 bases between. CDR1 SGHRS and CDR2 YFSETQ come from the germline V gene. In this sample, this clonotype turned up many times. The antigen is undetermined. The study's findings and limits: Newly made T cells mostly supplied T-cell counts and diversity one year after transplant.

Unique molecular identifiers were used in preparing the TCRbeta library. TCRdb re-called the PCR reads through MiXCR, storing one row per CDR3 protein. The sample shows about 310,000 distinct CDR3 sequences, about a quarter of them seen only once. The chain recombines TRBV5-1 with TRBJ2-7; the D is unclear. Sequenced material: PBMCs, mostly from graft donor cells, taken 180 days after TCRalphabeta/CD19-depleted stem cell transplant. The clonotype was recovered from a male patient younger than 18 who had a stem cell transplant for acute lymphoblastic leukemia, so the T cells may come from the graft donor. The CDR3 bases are TGCGCCAGCAGCTTGGACATCGGATGGACCGTCCAATGGTACTTC. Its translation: CASSLDIGWTVQWYF.